The 20 T cell receptor beta chains below were found in one sample sequenced in a study of naive and memory T cell subsets (dated by TCRdb to about 2017). The library relied on UMI-ligation and nested PCR. Instrument on record: Illumina MiSeq. The beta constant-region primer consisted of an equimolar mixture of two oligonucleotides that together covered TRBC1 and TRBC2. Four rounds of PCR were used to amplify ligated cDNA, with nested alpha and beta constant-region primers being used together with the SP2 primer. The public reads were quality trimmed at Q25 with fastp and then assembled into clones with MiXCR by TCRdb, keeping productive beta chains. Under each unique CDR3 protein, matching rows form one entry showing the most common genes and DNA. The sample has more than 100,000 distinct CDR3 sequences on record, 30% to 45% of them singletons. The top ten constitute around 0.92% of the sample. Source material: central memory CD4+ T cells from blood. The cell subset or site label, read with the paper, signifies: central memory, CD45RA- CD27+. The receptors here all came from a human donor in good health.

V and J are TRBV7-2 and TRBJ1-5, with D hard to call. CDR1 is SGHTA and CDR2 is FQGNSA in the germline V gene. CDR3 length: 14 residues. The germline V and J ends were trimmed by 5 bases and 2 bases, with 10 bases remaining between them. The CDR3 bases are TGTGCCAGCAGCGTCTCCTGGGGCAATCAGCCCCAGCATTTT. It yields the protein CASSVSWGNQPQHF.

There are many counts of this clonotype. The rearrangement links TRBV20-1 to TRBJ2-1; no clear D. With 4 bases removed from V and 0 bases from J, the gap between germline ends came to 10 bases. Germline V gene lookup returns CDR1 DFQATT and CDR2 SNEGSKA (reference sequence). The CDR3 totals 14 residues. The CDR3 sequence is CSAKGPSSYNEQFF. The DNA for the CDR3 is TGCAGTGCTAAAGGACCCAGCTCCTACAATGAGCAGTTCTTC.

This clonotype has just a few counts. The chain couples TRBV28 to TRBJ2-3; TRBD2 matches 8 bases. CDR1 and CDR2 (germline): MDHEN, SYDVKM. J gave up 1 base and V 4 bases, and 7 bases lay outside the gene matches. The CDR3 runs to 16 residues. The CDR3 here is CASSSVAGPGTDTQYF. As DNA, the CDR3 is TGTGCCAGCAGTTCAGTAGCGGGACCCGGCACAGATACGCAGTATTTT. Complete variable domain (other parts from reference TRBV28 and TRBJ2-3): DVKVTQSSRYLVKRTGEKVFLECVQDMDHENMFWYRQDPGLGLRLIYFSYDVKMKEKGDIPEGYSVSREKKERFSLILESASTNQTSMYLCASSSVAGPGTDTQYFGPGTRLTVL.

The chain uses TRBV9 and TRBJ1-1; a possible D gene is TRBD1 (5 bases). Germline assignment: CDR1 SGDLS and CDR2 YYNGEE. V shed 0 bases and J shed 4 bases, with 13 bases lying between them. This CDR3 comprises 15 residues. The CDR3 DNA is TGTGCCAGCAGCGTAGGAGTGGGGCTGAGCACTGAAGCTTTCTTT. It codes for CASSVGVGLSTEAFF.

This clonotype was recorded a few times. This chain links TRBV20-1 with TRBJ2-7, with 7 positions matching TRBD2. There are 12 residues in the CDR3. From germline, CDR1 is DFQATT and CDR2 SNEGSKA (reference sequence). The trim removed 4 bases at V and 2 bases at J, leaving 2 bases unmatched. CDR3 protein: CSAKRGPYEQYF. DNA of the CDR3: TGCAGTGCTAAGCGGGGACCCTACGAGCAGTACTTC.

The chain uses TRBV9 and TRBJ2-1, with TRBD2 identical over 12 bases. There are 15 residues in the CDR3. V gave up 3 bases and J gave up 8 bases; unmatched junction bases: 6. Per germline, CDR1 SGDLS and CDR2 YYNGEE. The CDR3 sequence is CASSERLAGVYEQFF. Written as DNA, the CDR3 is TGTGCCAGCAGCGAACGACTAGCGGGAGTGTATGAGCAGTTCTTC.

The CDR3 protein is CASRPTVDEKLFF. CDR3 DNA: TGTGCCAGCAGACCTACTGTTGATGAAAAACTGTTTTTT. The rearrangement links TRBV28 to TRBJ1-4; D unresolved. This CDR3 region has 13 residues. Germline lookup yields CDR1 MDHEN and CDR2 SYDVKM. Deletions cut 6 bases from V and 6 bases from J, with 11 bases between.

Only a few counts were recorded for this clonotype. V gene TRBV5-6 combines with J gene TRBJ1-5, with a possible D match to TRBD1 (5 bases). V was trimmed by 2 bases and J by 9 bases, leaving 18 bases between them. CDR1 is SGHDT, CDR2 YYEEEE, per germline. This CDR3 comprises 15 residues. This CDR3 is CASSFSRTPVGPQHF. DNA of the CDR3: TGTGCCAGCAGCTTTTCGCGGACACCGGTTGGGCCCCAGCATTTT.

The chain recombines TRBV24-1 with TRBJ1-1; D is ambiguous. Germline CDR1 and CDR2: KGHDR and SFDVKD. V was shortened by 5 bases and J by 0 bases, with 6 bases between the two germline ends. The CDR3 sequence is 13 residues long. The CDR3 nucleotides are TGTGCCACCAGTGGCCAGATGAACACTGAAGCTTTCTTT. It translates to CATSGQMNTEAFF.

This clonotype was detected only a few times. This chain uses TRBV3-1 with TRBJ1-2, with D tentatively TRBD1 (6 bases). Trimming removed 2 bases at V and 4 bases at J, with 14 bases between. From germline, CDR1 is LGHDT and CDR2 YNNKEL (reference sequence). This CDR3 is built from 15 residues. The DNA for the CDR3 is TGTGCCAGCAGCCAACGGAGGGGGGTGGGCTATGGCTACACCTTC. It translates to CASSQRRGVGYGYTF.

This chain joins TRBV4-3 and TRBJ2-2, with D tentatively TRBD2 (6 bases). Trimming took 3 bases from V and 4 from J, leaving 12 bases between them. The germline V gene encodes CDR1 LGHNA and CDR2 YSLEER. The CDR3 covers 15 residues. The CDR3 region has the DNA TGCGCCAGCAGCCACCTCGGGGGTCCCACCGGGGAGCTGTTTTTT. Protein sequence: CASSHLGGPTGELFF.

This chain uses TRBV15 with TRBJ1-5; D might be TRBD1 (5 bases). Trimming shortened V by 9 bases and J by 2 bases, and 23 bases separated the two germline ends. Germline lookup yields CDR1 LNHNV and CDR2 YYDKDF (reference sequence). The CDR3 spans 17 residues. CDR3 protein: CATTGAEVSSGNQPQHF. The CDR3 DNA sequence: TGTGCCACAACCGGGGCCGAAGTGTCTTCCGGCAATCAGCCCCAGCATTTT.

The chain recombines TRBV10-3 with TRBJ2-2; 8 nucleotides agree with TRBD2. The germline gives CDR1 ENHRY, CDR2 SYGVKD. This CDR3 comprises 14 residues. With V trimmed by 7 bases and J by 4 bases, 5 bases remained unmatched. The DNA of the CDR3 is TGTGCCATCAATACGGCGGGGGGCACCGGGGAGCTGTTTTTT. Translating gives CAINTAGGTGELFF.

The V call is TRBV5-1, the J call TRBJ2-3; 7 nucleotides match TRBD1. The CDR3 contains 15 residues. The V gene end was trimmed by 2 bases and the J gene end by 0 bases; junction bases not matched to a gene: 3. Germline CDR1 SGHRS, CDR2 YFSETQ. CDR3 in amino acids: CASSFPGQSTDTQYF. Here the CDR3 DNA reads TGCGCCAGCAGCTTCCCGGGACAGAGCACAGATACGCAGTATTTT.

V gene TRBV10-3 combines with J gene TRBJ2-2, with 15 positions matching TRBD2. This CDR3 contains 19 residues. J lost 0 bases, V lost 2 bases, and 4 bases had no gene match. Germline loops: CDR1 ENHRY, CDR2 SYGVKD. CDR3 protein: CAISERGLAGGSNTGELFF. The CDR3 DNA is TGTGCCATCAGTGAGCGGGGACTAGCGGGAGGCTCGAACACCGGGGAGCTGTTTTTT.

The chain couples TRBV7-8 to TRBJ2-1, with D possibly being TRBD1 (6 bases). The V gene lost 2 bases and the J gene lost 9 bases, with 17 bases spanning the gap. CDR1 SGHVS and CDR2 FQNEAQ come from the germline V gene. This CDR3 comprises 15 residues. CDR3 sequence (DNA): TGTGCCAGCAGCTTAACACAGGGAAAGGTCGGTGAGCAGTTCTTC. Amino acids: CASSLTQGKVGEQFF.

This chain joins TRBV18 and TRBJ1-4, with D hard to call. Germline-derived CDR1 and CDR2 are KGHSH and LQKENI. This CDR3 is built from 16 residues. Trimming stripped 8 bases from V and 0 bases from J, with 16 bases between. The DNA of the CDR3 is TGTGCCAGCCGGACTCCGGGATACTCAACTAATGAAAAACTGTTTTTT. Residues: CASRTPGYSTNEKLFF.

The chain links TRBV5-1 to TRBJ2-1; the D call may be TRBD1 or TRBD2 (5 bases each). The CDR3 is 15 residues long. CDR1 is SGHRS and CDR2 is YFSETQ in the germline V gene. V shed 4 bases and J shed 4 bases, with 15 bases lying between them. The CDR3 nucleotides read TGCGCCAGCAGCAGGGACGGGCTTGATTACAATGAGCAGTTCTTC. It is translated as CASSRDGLDYNEQFF.

V and J are TRBV15 and TRBJ2-3; the D gene is possibly TRBD1 (6 bases). Germline assignment: CDR1 LNHNV and CDR2 YYDKDF (reference sequence). The CDR3 runs 13 residues. V was pared by 2 bases and J by 7 bases, with 10 bases between. CDR3 sequence: CATSRSGQYTQYF. DNA for the CDR3: TGTGCCACCAGCAGAAGTGGACAGTATACGCAGTATTTT.

In this sample, this clonotype turned up many times. V is TRBV14 and J is TRBJ2-1; D not resolved. V shed 1 base and J shed 10 bases, with 5 bases lying between them. CDR3 size: 11 residues. Germline CDR1 is SGHDN and CDR2 is FVKESK. The CDR3 spells CASSQVEEQFF. CDR3 bases: TGTGCCAGCAGCCAAGTTGAGGAGCAGTTCTTC.